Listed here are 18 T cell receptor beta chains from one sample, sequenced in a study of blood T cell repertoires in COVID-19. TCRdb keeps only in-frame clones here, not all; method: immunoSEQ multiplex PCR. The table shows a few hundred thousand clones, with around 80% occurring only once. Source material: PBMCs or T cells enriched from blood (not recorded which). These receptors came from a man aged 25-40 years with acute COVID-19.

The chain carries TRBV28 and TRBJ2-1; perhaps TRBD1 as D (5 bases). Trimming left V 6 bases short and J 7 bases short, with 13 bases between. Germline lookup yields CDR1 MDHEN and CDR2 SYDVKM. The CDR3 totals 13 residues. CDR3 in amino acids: CASRRITGNEQFF. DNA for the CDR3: TGTGCCAGCAGACGAATAACAGGAAATGAGCAGTTCTTC.

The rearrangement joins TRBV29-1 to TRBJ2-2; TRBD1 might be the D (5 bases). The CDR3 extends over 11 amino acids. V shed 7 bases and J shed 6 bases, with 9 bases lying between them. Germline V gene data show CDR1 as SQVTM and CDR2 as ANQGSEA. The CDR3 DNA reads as TGCAGCGGTCAGGGCGCCGGGGAGCTGTTTTTT. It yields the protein CSGQGAGELFF.

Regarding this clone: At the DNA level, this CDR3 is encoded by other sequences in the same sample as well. Written as DNA, the CDR3 is TGTGCCACCAGTGACTCGGTGAACACTGAAGCTTTCTTT. It codes for CATSDSVNTEAFF. J is TRBJ1-1 and V is TRBV24-1; D is unresolved. Germline CDR1 and CDR2: KGHDR and SFDVKD. CDR3 size: 13 residues. V was trimmed by 4 bases and J by 0 bases, leaving 5 bases between them.

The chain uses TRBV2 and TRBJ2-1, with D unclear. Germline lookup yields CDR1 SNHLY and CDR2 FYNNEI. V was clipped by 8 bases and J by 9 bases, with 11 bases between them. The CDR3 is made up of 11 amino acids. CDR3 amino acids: CASLYASEQFF. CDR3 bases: TGTGCCAGCCTCTATGCTAGTGAGCAGTTCTTC.

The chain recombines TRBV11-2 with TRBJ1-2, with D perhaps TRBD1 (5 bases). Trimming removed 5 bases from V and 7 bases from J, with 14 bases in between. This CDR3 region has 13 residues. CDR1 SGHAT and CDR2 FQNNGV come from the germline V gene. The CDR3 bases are TGTGCCAGCAGCCTCGCGGGGGTTGGTGGCTACACCTTC. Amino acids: CASSLAGVGGYTF.

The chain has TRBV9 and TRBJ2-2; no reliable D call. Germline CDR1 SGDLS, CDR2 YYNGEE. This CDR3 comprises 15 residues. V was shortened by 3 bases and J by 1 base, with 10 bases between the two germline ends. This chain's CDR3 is CASSESPGNTGELFF. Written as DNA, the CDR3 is TGTGCCAGCAGCGAGTCCCCGGGGAACACCGGGGAGCTGTTTTTT.

As DNA, the CDR3 is TGTGCCAGCAGCTTGTGGACAGGTACTGGAAACACCATATATTTT. It is translated as CASSLWTGTGNTIYF. V and J are TRBV11-2 and TRBJ1-3; 7 bases fit TRBD1. J lost 2 bases, V lost 3 bases, and 4 bases had no gene match. CDR1 and CDR2 from the germline V gene are SGHAT and FQNNGV. The CDR3 is 15 residues long. The full variable domain, in which reference TRBV11-2 and TRBJ1-3 provide the parts outside the CDR3, is EAGVAQSPRYKIIEKRQSVAFWCNPISGHATLYWYQQILGQGPKLLIQFQNNGVVDDSQLPKDRFSAERLKGVDSTLKIQPAKLEDSAVYLCASSLWTGTGNTIYFGEGSWLTVV.

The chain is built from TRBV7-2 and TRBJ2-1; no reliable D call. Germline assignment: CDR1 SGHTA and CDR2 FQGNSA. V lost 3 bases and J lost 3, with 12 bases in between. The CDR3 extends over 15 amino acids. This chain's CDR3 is CASSLVSQDYNEQFF. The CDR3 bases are TGTGCCAGCAGCTTGGTCTCCCAGGACTACAATGAGCAGTTCTTC.

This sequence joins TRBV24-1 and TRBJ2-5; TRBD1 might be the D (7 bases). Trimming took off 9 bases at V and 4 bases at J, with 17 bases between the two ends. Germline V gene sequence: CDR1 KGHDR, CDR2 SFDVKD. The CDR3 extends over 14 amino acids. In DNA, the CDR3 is TGTGCCACCGGGGGGCAGGGGGACGCAGAGACCCAGTACTTC. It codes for CATGGQGDAETQYF.

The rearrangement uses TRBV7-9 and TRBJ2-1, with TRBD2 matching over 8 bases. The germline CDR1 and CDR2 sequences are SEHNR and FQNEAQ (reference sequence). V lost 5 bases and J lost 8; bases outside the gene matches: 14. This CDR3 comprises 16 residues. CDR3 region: CASSPLGTRIFDEQFF. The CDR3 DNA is TGTGCCAGCAGCCCCCTCGGGACTAGAATTTTCGATGAGCAGTTCTTC.

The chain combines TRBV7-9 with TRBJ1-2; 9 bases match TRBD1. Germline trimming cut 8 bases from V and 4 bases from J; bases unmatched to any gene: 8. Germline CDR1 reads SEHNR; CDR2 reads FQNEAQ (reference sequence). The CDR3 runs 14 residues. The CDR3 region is CASEPGQGFYGYTF. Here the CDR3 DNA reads TGTGCCAGCGAACCGGGACAGGGCTTCTATGGCTACACCTTC.

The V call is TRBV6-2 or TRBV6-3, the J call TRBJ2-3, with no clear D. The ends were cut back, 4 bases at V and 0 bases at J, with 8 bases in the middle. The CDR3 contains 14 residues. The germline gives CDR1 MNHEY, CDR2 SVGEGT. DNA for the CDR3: TGTGCCAGCAGTTTCAGCGAGAGCACAGATACGCAGTATTTT. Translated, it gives CASSFSESTDTQYF.

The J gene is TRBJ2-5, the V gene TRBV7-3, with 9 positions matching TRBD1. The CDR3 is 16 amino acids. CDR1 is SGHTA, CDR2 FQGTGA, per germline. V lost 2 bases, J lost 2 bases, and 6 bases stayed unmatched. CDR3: CASSLGTGPGQETQYF. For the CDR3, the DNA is TGTGCCAGCAGCTTAGGGACAGGGCCGGGGCAAGAGACCCAGTACTTC.

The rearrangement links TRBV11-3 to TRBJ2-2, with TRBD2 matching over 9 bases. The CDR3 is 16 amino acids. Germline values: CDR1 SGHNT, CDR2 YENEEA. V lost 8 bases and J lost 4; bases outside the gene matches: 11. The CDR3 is CASVYGSGSVTGELFF. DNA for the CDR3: TGTGCCAGCGTGTATGGTAGCGGGAGCGTCACCGGGGAGCTGTTTTTT.

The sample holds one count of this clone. The CDR3 nucleotides are TGTGCCAGCCGGCTGGGGGCCTCTGGGGCCAACGTCCTGACTTTC. This gives the protein CASRLGASGANVLTF. The chain is built from TRBV11-2 and TRBJ2-6; tentatively, D is TRBD1 (6 bases). The V end was cut by 8 bases, the J end by 0 bases, with 11 bases between. The germline V gene has CDR1 SGHAT and CDR2 FQNNGV. The CDR3 sequence is 15 residues long.

As DNA, the CDR3 is TGTGCCAGCAGTGAGCGGACTCCTAGGGCCTACGAGCAGTACGTC. This gives the protein CASSERTPRAYEQYV. The chain is built from TRBV6-1 and TRBJ2-7; TRBD2 might be the D (5 bases). The ends were cut back, 3 bases at V and 2 bases at J, with 14 bases in the middle. CDR1 is MNHNS and CDR2 is SASEGT in the germline V gene. CDR3 size: 15 residues.

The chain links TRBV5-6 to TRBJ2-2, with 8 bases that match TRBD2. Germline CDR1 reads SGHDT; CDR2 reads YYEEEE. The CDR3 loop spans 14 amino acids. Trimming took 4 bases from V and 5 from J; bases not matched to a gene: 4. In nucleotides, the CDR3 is TGTGCCAGCAGCCCGGGACTAGGGACCGGGGAGCTGTTTTTT. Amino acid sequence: CASSPGLGTGELFF.

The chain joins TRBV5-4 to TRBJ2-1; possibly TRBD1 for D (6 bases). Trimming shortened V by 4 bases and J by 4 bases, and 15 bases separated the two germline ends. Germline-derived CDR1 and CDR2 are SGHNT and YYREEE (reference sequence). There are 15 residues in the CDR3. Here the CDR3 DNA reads TGTGCCAGCAGCCCACAGGGTATCAATTACAATGAGCAGTTCTTC. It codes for CASSPQGINYNEQFF.